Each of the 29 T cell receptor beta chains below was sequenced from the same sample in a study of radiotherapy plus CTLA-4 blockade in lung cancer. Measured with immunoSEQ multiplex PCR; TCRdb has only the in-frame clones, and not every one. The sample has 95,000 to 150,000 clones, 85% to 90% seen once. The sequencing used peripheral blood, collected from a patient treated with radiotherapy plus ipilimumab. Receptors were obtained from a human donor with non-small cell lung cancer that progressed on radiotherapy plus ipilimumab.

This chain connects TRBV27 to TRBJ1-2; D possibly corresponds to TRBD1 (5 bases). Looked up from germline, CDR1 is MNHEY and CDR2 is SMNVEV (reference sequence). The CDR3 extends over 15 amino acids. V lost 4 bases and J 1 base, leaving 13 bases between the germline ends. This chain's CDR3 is CASSYSYRNNYGYTF. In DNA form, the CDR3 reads TGTGCCAGCAGTTACTCCTACAGGAATAACTATGGCTACACCTTC.

CDR3 sequence reads: CASSLGPGGTDTQYF. The CDR3 DNA reads TGTGCCAGCAGCTTAGGCCCGGGAGGAACTGATACGCAGTATTTT. The chain employs TRBV11-3 and TRBJ2-3; TRBD2 agrees at 7 bases. The CDR3 totals 15 residues. The V segment lost 1 base and the J segment 6 bases; nucleotides outside the gene matches: 7. Germline V lookup: CDR1 SGHNT, CDR2 YENEEA.

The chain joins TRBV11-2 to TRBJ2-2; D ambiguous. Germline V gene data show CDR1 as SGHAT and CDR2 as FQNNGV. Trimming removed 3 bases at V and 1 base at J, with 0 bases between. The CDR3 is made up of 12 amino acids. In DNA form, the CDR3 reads TGTGCCAGCAGCTTGAACACCGGGGAGCTGTTTTTT. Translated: CASSLNTGELFF.

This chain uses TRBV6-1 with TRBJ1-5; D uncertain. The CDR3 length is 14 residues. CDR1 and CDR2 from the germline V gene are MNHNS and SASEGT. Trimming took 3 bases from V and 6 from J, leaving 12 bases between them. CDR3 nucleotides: TGTGCCAGCAGTGAGGACGGCCGTGTTCAGCCCCAGCATTTT. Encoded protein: CASSEDGRVQPQHF.

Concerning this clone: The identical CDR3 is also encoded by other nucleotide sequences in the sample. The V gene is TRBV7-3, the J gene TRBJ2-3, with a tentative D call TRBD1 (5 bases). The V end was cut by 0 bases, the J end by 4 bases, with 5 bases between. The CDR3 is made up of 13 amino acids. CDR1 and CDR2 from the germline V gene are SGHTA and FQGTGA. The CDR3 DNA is TGTGCCAGCAGCTTAACAGGGGCAGATACGCAGTATTTT. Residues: CASSLTGADTQYF.

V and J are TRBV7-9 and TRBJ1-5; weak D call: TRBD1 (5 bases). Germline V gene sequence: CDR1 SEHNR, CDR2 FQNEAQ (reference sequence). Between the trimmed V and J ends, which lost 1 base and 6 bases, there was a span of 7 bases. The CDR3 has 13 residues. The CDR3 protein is CASSLGRGQPQHF. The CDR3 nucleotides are TGTGCCAGCAGCTTAGGTAGGGGTCAGCCCCAGCATTTT.

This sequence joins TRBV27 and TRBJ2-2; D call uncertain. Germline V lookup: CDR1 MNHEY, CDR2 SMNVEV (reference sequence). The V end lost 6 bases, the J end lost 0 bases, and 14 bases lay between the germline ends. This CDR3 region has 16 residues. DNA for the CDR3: TGTGCCAGCAGCTCAAGCCCCCTCCCGAACACCGGGGAGCTGTTTTTT. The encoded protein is CASSSSPLPNTGELFF.

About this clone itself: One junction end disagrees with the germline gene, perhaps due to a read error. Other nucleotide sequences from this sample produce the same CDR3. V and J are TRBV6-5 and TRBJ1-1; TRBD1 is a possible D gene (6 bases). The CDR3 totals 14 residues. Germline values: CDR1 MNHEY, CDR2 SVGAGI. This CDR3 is CASSATHWDTEAFF. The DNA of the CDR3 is TGTGCCAGCAGTGCGACCCACTGGGACACCGAAGCTTTCTTT.

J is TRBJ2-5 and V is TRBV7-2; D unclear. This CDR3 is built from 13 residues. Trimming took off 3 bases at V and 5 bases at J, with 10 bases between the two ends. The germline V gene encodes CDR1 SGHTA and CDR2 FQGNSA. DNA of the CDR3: TGTGCCAGCAGCTTTGACTGGCGGGAGACCCAGTACTTC. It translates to CASSFDWRETQYF. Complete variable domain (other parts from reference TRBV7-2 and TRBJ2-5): GAGVSQSPSNKVTEKGKDVELRCDPISGHTALYWYRQSLGQGLEFLIYFQGNSAPDKSGLPSDRFSAERTGGSVSTLTIQRTQQEDSAVYLCASSFDWRETQYFGPGTRLLVL.

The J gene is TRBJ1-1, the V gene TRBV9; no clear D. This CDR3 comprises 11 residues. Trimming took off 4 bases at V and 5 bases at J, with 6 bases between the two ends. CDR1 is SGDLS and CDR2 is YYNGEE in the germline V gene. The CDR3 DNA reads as TGTGCCAGCAGCCCTAAGACTGAAGCTTTCTTT. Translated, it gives CASSPKTEAFF.

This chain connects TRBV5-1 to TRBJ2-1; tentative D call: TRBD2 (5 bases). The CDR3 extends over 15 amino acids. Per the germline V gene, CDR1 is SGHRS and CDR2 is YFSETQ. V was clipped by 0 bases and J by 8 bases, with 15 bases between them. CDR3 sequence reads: CASSLGSGNLDEQFF. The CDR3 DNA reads TGCGCCAGCAGCTTGGGATCCGGGAACCTGGATGAGCAGTTCTTC. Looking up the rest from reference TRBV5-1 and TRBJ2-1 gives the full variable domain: KAGVTQTPRYLIKTRGQQVTLSCSPISGHRSVSWYQQTPGQGLQFLFEYFSETQRNKGNFPGRFSGRQFSNSRSEMNVSTLELGDSALYLCASSLGSGNLDEQFFGPGTRLTVL.

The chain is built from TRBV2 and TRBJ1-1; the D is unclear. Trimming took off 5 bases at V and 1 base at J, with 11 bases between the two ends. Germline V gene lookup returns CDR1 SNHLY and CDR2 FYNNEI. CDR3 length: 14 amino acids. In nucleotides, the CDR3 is TGTGCCAGCAGTCTCAATTGGAAGAACACTGAAGCTTTCTTT. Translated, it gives CASSLNWKNTEAFF.

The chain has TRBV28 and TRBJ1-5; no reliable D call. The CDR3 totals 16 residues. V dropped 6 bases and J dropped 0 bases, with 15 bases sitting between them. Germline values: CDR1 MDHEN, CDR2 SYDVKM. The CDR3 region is CASSVLRRNSNQPQHF. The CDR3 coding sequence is TGTGCCAGCAGCGTTCTCCGACGTAATAGCAATCAGCCCCAGCATTTT.

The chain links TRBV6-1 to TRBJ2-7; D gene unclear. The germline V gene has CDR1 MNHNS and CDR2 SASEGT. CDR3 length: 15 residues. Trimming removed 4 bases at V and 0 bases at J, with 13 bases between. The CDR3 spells CASSGMRTISYEQYF. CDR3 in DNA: TGTGCCAGCAGTGGAATGAGGACGATCTCCTACGAGCAGTACTTC.

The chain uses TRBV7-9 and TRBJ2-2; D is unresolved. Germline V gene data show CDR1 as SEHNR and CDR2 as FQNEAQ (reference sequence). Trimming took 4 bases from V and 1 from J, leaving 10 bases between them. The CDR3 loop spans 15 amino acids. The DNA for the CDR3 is TGTGCCAGCAGCTCTGAGACGAGGAACACCGGGGAGCTGTTTTTT. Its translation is CASSSETRNTGELFF. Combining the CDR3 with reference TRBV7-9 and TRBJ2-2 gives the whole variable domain DTGVSQNPRHKITKRGQNVTFRCDPISEHNRLYWYRQTLGQGPEFLTYFQNEAQLEKSRLLSDRFSAERPKGSFSTLEIQRTEQGDSAMYLCASSSETRNTGELFFGEGSRLTVL.

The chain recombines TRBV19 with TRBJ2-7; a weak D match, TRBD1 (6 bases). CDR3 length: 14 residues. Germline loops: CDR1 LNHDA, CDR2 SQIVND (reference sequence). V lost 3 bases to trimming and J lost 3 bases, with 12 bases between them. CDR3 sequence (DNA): TGTGCCAGTAGTATCGGTGGCAGGGGCTACGAGCAGTACTTC. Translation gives CASSIGGRGYEQYF.

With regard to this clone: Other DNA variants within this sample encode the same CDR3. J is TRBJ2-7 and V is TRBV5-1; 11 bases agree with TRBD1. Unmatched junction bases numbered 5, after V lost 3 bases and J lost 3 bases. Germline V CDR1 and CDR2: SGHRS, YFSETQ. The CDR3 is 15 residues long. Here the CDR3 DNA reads TGCGCCAGCAGCTGGGGGACAGGGGGAAGCTACGAGCAGTACTTC. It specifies CASSWGTGGSYEQYF.

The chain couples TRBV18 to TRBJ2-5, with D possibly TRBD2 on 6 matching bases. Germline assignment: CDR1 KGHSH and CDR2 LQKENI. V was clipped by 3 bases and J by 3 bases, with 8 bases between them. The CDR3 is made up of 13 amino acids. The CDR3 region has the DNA TGTGCCAGCTCACCTTTAGCGGAAGAGACCCAGTACTTC. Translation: CASSPLAEETQYF.

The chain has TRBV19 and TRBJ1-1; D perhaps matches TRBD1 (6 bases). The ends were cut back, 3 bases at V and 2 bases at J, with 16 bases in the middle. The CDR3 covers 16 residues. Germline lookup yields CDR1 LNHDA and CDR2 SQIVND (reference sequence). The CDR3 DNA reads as TGTGCCAGTAGTATTATCGGCACCAGGGGAAACACTGAAGCTTTCTTT. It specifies CASSIIGTRGNTEAFF.

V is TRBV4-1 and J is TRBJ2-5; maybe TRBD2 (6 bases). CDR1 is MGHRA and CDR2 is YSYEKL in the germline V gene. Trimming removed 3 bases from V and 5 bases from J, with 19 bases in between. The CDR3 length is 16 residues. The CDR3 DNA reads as TGCGCCAGCAGCCAGATCTCGGAGGGCCCTCTGGAGACCCAGTACTTC. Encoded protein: CASSQISEGPLETQYF.

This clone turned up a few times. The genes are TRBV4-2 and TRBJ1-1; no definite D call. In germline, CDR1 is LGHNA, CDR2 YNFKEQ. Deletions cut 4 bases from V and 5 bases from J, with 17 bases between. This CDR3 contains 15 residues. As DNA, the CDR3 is TGTGCCAGCAGCCCGGTGCGGGGAATAGGAACTGAAGCTTTCTTT. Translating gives CASSPVRGIGTEAFF.

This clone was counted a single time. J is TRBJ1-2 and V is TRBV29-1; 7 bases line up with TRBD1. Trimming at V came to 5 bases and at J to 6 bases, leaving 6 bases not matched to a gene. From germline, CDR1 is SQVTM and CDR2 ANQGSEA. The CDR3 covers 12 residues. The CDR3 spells CSVTTGENGYTF. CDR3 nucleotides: TGCAGCGTTACAACAGGGGAGAATGGCTACACCTTC.

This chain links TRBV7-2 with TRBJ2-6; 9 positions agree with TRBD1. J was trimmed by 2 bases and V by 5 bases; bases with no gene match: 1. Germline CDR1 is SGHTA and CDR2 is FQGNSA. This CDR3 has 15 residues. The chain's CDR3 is CASSRDRAGANVLTF. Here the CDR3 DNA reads TGTGCCAGCAGCCGGGACAGGGCTGGGGCCAACGTCCTGACTTTC. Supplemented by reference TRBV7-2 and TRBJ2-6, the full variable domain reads GAGVSQSPSNKVTEKGKDVELRCDPISGHTALYWYRQSLGQGLEFLIYFQGNSAPDKSGLPSDRFSAERTGGSVSTLTIQRTQQEDSAVYLCASSRDRAGANVLTFGAGSRLTVL.

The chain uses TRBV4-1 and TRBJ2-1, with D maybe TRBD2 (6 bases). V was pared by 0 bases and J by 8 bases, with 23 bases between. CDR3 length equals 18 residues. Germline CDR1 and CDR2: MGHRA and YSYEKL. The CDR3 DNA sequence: TGCGCCAGCAGCCAAGATCTAGTACGACTAGTACCTCGGGATGAGCAGTTCTTC. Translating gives CASSQDLVRLVPRDEQFF.

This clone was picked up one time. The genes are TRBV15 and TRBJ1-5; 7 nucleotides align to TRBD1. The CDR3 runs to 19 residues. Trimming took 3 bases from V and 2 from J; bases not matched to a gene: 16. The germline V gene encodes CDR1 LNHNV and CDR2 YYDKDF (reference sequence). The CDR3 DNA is TGTGCCACCAGCAGCCACTTAGGGGGCGTCCCTGCTGGCAATCAGCCCCAGCATTTT. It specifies CATSSHLGGVPAGNQPQHF.

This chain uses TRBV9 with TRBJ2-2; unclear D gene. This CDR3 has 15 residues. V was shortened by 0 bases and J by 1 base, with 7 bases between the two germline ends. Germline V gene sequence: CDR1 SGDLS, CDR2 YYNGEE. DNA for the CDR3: TGTGCCAGCAGCGTAGCTATGGAGAACACCGGGGAGCTGTTTTTT. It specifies CASSVAMENTGELFF.

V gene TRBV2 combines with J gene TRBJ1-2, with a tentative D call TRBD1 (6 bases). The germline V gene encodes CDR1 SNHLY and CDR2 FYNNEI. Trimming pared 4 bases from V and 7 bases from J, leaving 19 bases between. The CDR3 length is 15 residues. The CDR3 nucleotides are TGTGCCAGCAGTGGGAAGGGTACAGGGAAGCGTGGCTACACCTTC. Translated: CASSGKGTGKRGYTF.

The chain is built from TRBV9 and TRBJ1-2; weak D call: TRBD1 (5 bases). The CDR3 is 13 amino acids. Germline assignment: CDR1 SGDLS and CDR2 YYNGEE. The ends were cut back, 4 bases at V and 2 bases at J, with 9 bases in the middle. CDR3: CASSRDRNYGYTF. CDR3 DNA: TGTGCCAGCAGCCGAGACAGAAACTATGGCTACACCTTC. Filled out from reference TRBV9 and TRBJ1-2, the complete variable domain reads DSGVTQTPKHLITATGQRVTLRCSPRSGDLSVYWYQQSLDQGLQFLIQYYNGEERAKGNILERFSAQQFPDLHSELNLSSLELGDSALYFCASSRDRNYGYTFGSGTRLTVV.

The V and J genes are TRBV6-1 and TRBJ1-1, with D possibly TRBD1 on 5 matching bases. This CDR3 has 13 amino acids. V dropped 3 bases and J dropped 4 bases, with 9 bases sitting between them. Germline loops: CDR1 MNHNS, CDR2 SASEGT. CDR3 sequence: CASSEWGGTEAFF. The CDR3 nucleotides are TGTGCCAGCAGTGAGTGGGGGGGCACTGAAGCTTTCTTT.